Given below is one T cell receptor (beta chain) in context. The data belong to a study of blood T cell repertoires in COVID-19. Background on the study: Both acute and convalescent COVID-19 samples were obtained from the United States, Italy and Spain. PBMCs, B-cell-depleted T cells, or T cells provided the cDNA or gDNA that made up the material.

Original processing methods: Using reference gene primer amplification, nucleated cell counts were estimated. The table came from immunoSEQ multiplex PCR; TCRdb's copy has only in-frame clones and leaves some out. The DNA gave D and trimming, while V, J and clone size come from that table. The sample contains roughly 300,000 clones, around 87% of which appear only once. Looked up from germline, CDR1 is MNHNY and CDR2 is SVGAGI (reference sequence). The V end lost 5 bases, the J end lost 5 bases, and 9 bases lay between the germline ends. The CDR3 runs to 12 residues. This rearrangement joins TRBV6-6 to TRBJ2-5; D is unclear. Sample: peripheral blood. This TCR derives from a woman in her thirties or forties who had recovered from COVID-19. CDR3 loop: CASSLIRETQYF. CDR3 bases: TGTGCCAGCAGTCTTATTCGGGAGACCCAGTACTTC.